These 15 T cell receptor beta chains came from one sample sequenced in a study of tumor-infiltrating lymphocytes in primary liver carcinoma. Extraction of RNA together with DNA used about 17-30 mg of unsorted bulk tissue. Synthesis of TCR beta cDNA was carried out from 500 ng total RNA with a constant-region primer. Investigators got TCR beta libraries out of three nested multiplex PCR rounds, done with slightly modified ARM-PCR. A C-beta reverse primer was combined with TRBV1-TRBV30 forward primers in the first two PCR rounds, and each round had approximately 9 cycles. TCRdb re-called the multiplex PCR reads through MiXCR, storing one row per CDR3 protein. The table lists 52,000 or so distinct CDR3 sequences, around 77% of them singletons, with less than 25% in the top ten. Sequenced: liver tumor tissue from sampling region 5. Subset indicated: tumor region T5, tumor centre. The receptors stem from a man aged 40-49 years with primary liver carcinoma and hepatitis B virus infection.

This clonotype was seen a few times. The V and J genes are TRBV12-3 or TRBV12-4 and TRBJ2-7, with D unclear. The CDR3 has 12 amino acids. The CDR3 DNA sequence: TGTGTCAACAGTTTCTCGGCCTACGAGCAGTACTTC. It encodes CVNSFSAYEQYF.

This clonotype was picked up many times. The genes are TRBV15 and TRBJ2-1, with TRBD2 identical over 10 bases. V shed 3 bases, J shed 3 bases, and the junction held 5 bases outside the gene matches. CDR1 and CDR2 from the germline V gene are LNHNV and YYDKDF (reference sequence). The length of the CDR3 is 16 residues. This CDR3 is CATSRTSGRNYNEQFF. The CDR3 bases are TGTGCCACCAGCAGGACTAGCGGGCGTAACTACAATGAGCAGTTCTTC.

The rearrangement uses TRBV11-2 and TRBJ2-6; possible D gene TRBD2, 7 bases. V dropped 5 bases and J dropped 2 bases, with 28 bases sitting between them. Germline CDR1 SGHAT, CDR2 FQNNGV. The CDR3 is made up of 21 amino acids. CDR3 protein: CASSVGGDKGISLPGANVLTF. The CDR3 DNA sequence: TGTGCCAGCAGCGTGGGGGGGGACAAGGGCATTTCCCTCCCTGGGGCCAACGTCCTGACTTTC.

This clonotype was observed once. The CDR3 end shows no conserved phenylalanine or tryptophan, and so a read error is likely. The chain links TRBV11-2 to TRBJ2-1; the D is unclear. Germline-derived CDR1 and CDR2 are SGHAT and FQNNGV. This CDR3 has 15 residues. The germline V and J ends were trimmed by 5 bases and 2 bases, with 13 bases remaining between them. As DNA, the CDR3 is TGTGCCAGCAGCCCAGATCTGGGGACCTACAATGAGCAGTTCTCC. It yields the protein CASSPDLGTYNEQFS.

This clonotype came up a few times. The junction departs from germline at one end; a sequencing error may be responsible. The rearrangement uses TRBV6-1 and TRBJ2-1; tentatively, D is TRBD1 (6 bases). This CDR3 comprises 13 residues. Germline CDR1 and CDR2: MNHNS and SASEGT. The CDR3 protein is CVSLQQGYNEQFF. The CDR3 nucleotides are TGTGTCAGCCTCCAACAGGGCTACAATGAGCAGTTTTTC.

This clonotype occurred once. At one end the junction does not follow the germline gene, possibly because of a read error. The V gene is TRBV4-2, the J gene TRBJ2-1; 12 bases fit TRBD2. CDR1 is LGHNA, CDR2 YNFKEQ, per germline. This CDR3 spans 17 amino acids. The CDR3: CASSHVGLAGSYNEQFF. CDR3 coding DNA: TGTGCCAGCAGCCATGTAGGACTAGCGGGGTCCTATAATGAGCAGTTCTTC.

Notes on this clonotype: A junction boundary mismatches the germline segment, possibly from a read error. The chain combines TRBV11-2 with TRBJ1-4, with a tentative D call TRBD1 (6 bases). CDR1 is SGHAT, CDR2 FQNNGV, per germline. The CDR3 covers 15 residues. The CDR3 sequence: CASSLDPAGAEKLFF. CDR3 sequence (DNA): TGTGCCAGCAGTTTAGACCCGGCAGGGGCTGAAAAACTGTTTTTT.

Turning to this clonotype: A junction end diverges from the germline sequence, so it may reflect a read error. CDR3 nucleotides: TGTGCCAGCTCACCGGAGGACCCCTACAATGATCAGTTCTTC. This gives the protein CASSPEDPYNDQFF. The chain combines TRBV18 with TRBJ2-1; the D gene is possibly TRBD2 (5 bases). The CDR3 consists of 14 residues. Germline CDR1 and CDR2: KGHSH and LQKENI. The complete variable domain, with remaining parts taken from reference TRBV18 and TRBJ2-1, reads NAGVMQNPRHLVRRRGQEARLRCSPMKGHSHVYWYRQLPEEGLKFMVYLQKENIIDESGMPKERFSAEFPKEGPSILRIQQVVRGDSAAYFCASSPEDPYNDQFFGPGTRLTVL.

This clonotype was seen more than once but under ten times. At one of its ends the junction is not consistent with the germline gene, which may arise from a read error. The V call is TRBV11-2, the J call TRBJ2-7; TRBD2 agrees at 9 bases. The CDR3 sequence is 20 residues long. Germline V gene data show CDR1 as SGHAT and CDR2 as FQNNGV. The CDR3, as DNA: TGTGCCAGTAGCTTGAGGGAGGGGAGGACTAGCGAGCTCAGTTCCTACGAGCAGTACTTC. Amino acids: CASSLREGRTSELSSYEQYF. The entire variable domain, with the rest obtained from reference TRBV11-2 and TRBJ2-7, is as follows: EAGVAQSPRYKIIEKRQSVAFWCNPISGHATLYWYQQILGQGPKLLIQFQNNGVVDDSQLPKDRFSAERLKGVDSTLKIQPAKLEDSAVYLCASSLREGRTSELSSYEQYFGPGTRLTVT.

In regard to this clonotype: The junction departs from germline at one end; a sequencing error may be responsible. The rearrangement joins TRBV5-8 to TRBJ2-2; the match to TRBD2 covers 8 bases. Germline CDR1 and CDR2: SGHTS and YDEGEE. The CDR3 contains 17 residues. DNA for the CDR3: TGTACCAGCAGCCTGGAGGTTGTAGCGGGGACCACCGGGGAGCTGTATTTT. It encodes CTSSLEVVAGTTGELYF. Variable domain in full (rest from reference TRBV5-8 and TRBJ2-2): EAGVTQSPTHLIKTRGQQATLRCSPISGHTSVYWYQQALGLGLQFLLWYDEGEERNRGNFPPRFSGRQFPNYSSELNVNALELEDSALYLCTSSLEVVAGTTGELYFGEGSRLTVL.

With regard to this clonotype: Its ends do not fully match the called genes, so a read error is possible. The chain uses TRBV29-1 and TRBJ1-1; 8 bases align to TRBD1. Germline CDR1 SQVTM, CDR2 ANQGSEA. This CDR3 region has 12 residues. In nucleotides, the CDR3 is TGTAGGGTGGGGACAGGCATGACAGAAGCTTTCTTT. Translation gives CRVGTGMTEAFF.

As regards this clonotype: One junction end does not reproduce the germline sequence, and a read error may be involved. The chain couples TRBV11-2 to TRBJ2-6; 8 bases line up with TRBD1. This CDR3 spans 21 amino acids. Germline CDR1 and CDR2: SGHAT and FQNNGV. CDR3 amino acids: CASSMWGDRGISLSWANVLTF. In nucleotides, the CDR3 is TGTGCCAGCAGCATGTGGGGAGACAGGGGCATTTCCCTCTCTTGGGCCAACGTCCTAACTTTC.

Notes on this clonotype: The junction and the germline gene differ at one end; a read error may be behind it. The rearrangement links TRBV11-1 to TRBJ2-1, with D maybe TRBD2 (6 bases). The CDR3 length is 16 residues. Germline V lookup: CDR1 SGHAT, CDR2 FQDESV (reference sequence). CDR3: CTSRRKMKIGGDEQFF. As DNA, the CDR3 is TGTACCAGCAGAAGAAAGATGAAGATAGGAGGGGATGAGCAGTTCTTC.

This clonotype came up once. The conserved final phenylalanine or tryptophan is absent from the CDR3, which likely points to a read error. This sequence joins TRBV4-2 and TRBJ2-3, with a tentative D call TRBD2 (6 bases). Germline loops: CDR1 LGHNA, CDR2 YNFKEQ. The CDR3 has 15 amino acids. This chain's CDR3 is CASNLDGGGGDAQYL. CDR3 sequence (DNA): TGTGCCAGCAACCTTGATGGGGGAGGAGGAGATGCGCAGTATCTT.

In nucleotides, the CDR3 is TGTGCCAGCAGTTTAGATCTACTGGAAGAAGAGACCCGATACTTC. Its protein product is CASSLDLLEEETRYF. This chain links TRBV12-3 or TRBV12-4 with TRBJ2-5; D uncertain. The CDR3 sequence is 15 residues long. V lost 1 base and J 14 bases, leaving 23 bases between the germline ends.